The rows below give T cell receptor beta chains drawn from one sample of a study of T cell repertoires in cytomegalovirus infection. TCRdb ran MiXCR on the reads and lists one entry per CDR3 protein. This table holds hundreds of thousands of distinct CDR3 sequences, around 24% found once. The source material was CD8+ T cells from PBMCs. All receptors derive from a human donor in good health (CMV status not recorded). Some clones in this sample may be carry-over from other donors' samples. Both conserved end residues are part of each CDR3.

v_call	cdr3_aa
TRBV5-1	CASSMDGVTGELFF
TRBV7-9	CASSSTTSGTQPTDTQYF
TRBV20-1	CSAGLADYNEQFF
TRBV7-9	CASSFRDPLGNEQFF
TRBV2	CASRLAGGAYEQYF
TRBV6-2/TRBV6-3	CASSPRTHQPQHF
TRBV28	CASSLTPTANYGYTF
TRBV2	CASSEKRAGTNYGYTF
TRBV7-3	CASSSGKRMDSYNEQFF
TRBV6-1	CVSSARRGNGQPQHF
TRBV12-3/TRBV12-4	CASSHLQGAVTGELFF
TRBV20-1	CSALGGLAGQSYNEQFF
TRBV10-3	CAISEQDGGSSSYNSPLHF
TRBV7-6	CASSLNVGGEAFF
TRBV5-6	CASSSGWASGGRGTQYF
TRBV7-6	CASSLDERGYGYTF
TRBV7-9	CASTLNTARARDTQYF
TRBV29-1	CSVAGRNTEAFF
TRBV6-2/TRBV6-3	CASSTATYNEQFF
TRBV19	CASSISTTNTGELFF
TRBV11-2	CASSFMTGKDGDTQYF
TRBV20-1	CSATGHGYTF
TRBV4-2	CASSQAGGLEDTQYF
TRBV27	CASSSLRLNTEAFF
TRBV19	CASSILAGRLYNEQFF
TRBV19	CASSRDFTNTGELFF
TRBV9	CASSAGRIRGYTF
TRBV29-1	CSAVSGQSRAGELFF
TRBV7-9	CASSSRTGGYTF
TRBV7-8	CASSLARDSEWNEQFF
TRBV7-2	CASSPGTGSTDTQYF
TRBV29-1	CSIILGDRSYEQYF
TRBV7-2	CASSLSQGELANYGYTF
TRBV29-1	CSVEDLGLEGNTEAFF
TRBV7-2	CASSPNRDMNTEAFF
TRBV15	CATSRDSGGAYEQYF
TRBV19	CASSIRTGRQETQYF
TRBV24-1	CATSDPYMVPGANVLTF
TRBV20-1	CSASWANTQYF
TRBV11-2	CASSPWRGDNEQFF
TRBV20-1	CSASTGVETQYF
TRBV29-1	CSVEGEGAPDYGYTF
TRBV7-9	CASSFPGNTEAFF
TRBV6-4	CASSEGQGRYYGYTF
TRBV28	CASSDGTGIFAPNEKLFF
TRBV7-9	CASSFPLGTSGETDTQYF
TRBV28	CASSFAPLNTEAFF
TRBV6-2/TRBV6-3	CASSYSPGYNSPLHF
TRBV7-8	CASSLVGGFRQETQYF
TRBV28	CASSPRWTGFSGANVLTF
TRBV7-2	CASSLEWGLGSPLHF
TRBV28	CASSFSDRENTGELFF
TRBV7-9	CASSARPLAPGANVLTF
TRBV4-3	CASHSGTGGDYGYTF
TRBV3-1	CASSQDVGTVDEKLFF
TRBV5-5	CASSVGQSNQPQHF
TRBV7-6	CASSSFLPEAFF